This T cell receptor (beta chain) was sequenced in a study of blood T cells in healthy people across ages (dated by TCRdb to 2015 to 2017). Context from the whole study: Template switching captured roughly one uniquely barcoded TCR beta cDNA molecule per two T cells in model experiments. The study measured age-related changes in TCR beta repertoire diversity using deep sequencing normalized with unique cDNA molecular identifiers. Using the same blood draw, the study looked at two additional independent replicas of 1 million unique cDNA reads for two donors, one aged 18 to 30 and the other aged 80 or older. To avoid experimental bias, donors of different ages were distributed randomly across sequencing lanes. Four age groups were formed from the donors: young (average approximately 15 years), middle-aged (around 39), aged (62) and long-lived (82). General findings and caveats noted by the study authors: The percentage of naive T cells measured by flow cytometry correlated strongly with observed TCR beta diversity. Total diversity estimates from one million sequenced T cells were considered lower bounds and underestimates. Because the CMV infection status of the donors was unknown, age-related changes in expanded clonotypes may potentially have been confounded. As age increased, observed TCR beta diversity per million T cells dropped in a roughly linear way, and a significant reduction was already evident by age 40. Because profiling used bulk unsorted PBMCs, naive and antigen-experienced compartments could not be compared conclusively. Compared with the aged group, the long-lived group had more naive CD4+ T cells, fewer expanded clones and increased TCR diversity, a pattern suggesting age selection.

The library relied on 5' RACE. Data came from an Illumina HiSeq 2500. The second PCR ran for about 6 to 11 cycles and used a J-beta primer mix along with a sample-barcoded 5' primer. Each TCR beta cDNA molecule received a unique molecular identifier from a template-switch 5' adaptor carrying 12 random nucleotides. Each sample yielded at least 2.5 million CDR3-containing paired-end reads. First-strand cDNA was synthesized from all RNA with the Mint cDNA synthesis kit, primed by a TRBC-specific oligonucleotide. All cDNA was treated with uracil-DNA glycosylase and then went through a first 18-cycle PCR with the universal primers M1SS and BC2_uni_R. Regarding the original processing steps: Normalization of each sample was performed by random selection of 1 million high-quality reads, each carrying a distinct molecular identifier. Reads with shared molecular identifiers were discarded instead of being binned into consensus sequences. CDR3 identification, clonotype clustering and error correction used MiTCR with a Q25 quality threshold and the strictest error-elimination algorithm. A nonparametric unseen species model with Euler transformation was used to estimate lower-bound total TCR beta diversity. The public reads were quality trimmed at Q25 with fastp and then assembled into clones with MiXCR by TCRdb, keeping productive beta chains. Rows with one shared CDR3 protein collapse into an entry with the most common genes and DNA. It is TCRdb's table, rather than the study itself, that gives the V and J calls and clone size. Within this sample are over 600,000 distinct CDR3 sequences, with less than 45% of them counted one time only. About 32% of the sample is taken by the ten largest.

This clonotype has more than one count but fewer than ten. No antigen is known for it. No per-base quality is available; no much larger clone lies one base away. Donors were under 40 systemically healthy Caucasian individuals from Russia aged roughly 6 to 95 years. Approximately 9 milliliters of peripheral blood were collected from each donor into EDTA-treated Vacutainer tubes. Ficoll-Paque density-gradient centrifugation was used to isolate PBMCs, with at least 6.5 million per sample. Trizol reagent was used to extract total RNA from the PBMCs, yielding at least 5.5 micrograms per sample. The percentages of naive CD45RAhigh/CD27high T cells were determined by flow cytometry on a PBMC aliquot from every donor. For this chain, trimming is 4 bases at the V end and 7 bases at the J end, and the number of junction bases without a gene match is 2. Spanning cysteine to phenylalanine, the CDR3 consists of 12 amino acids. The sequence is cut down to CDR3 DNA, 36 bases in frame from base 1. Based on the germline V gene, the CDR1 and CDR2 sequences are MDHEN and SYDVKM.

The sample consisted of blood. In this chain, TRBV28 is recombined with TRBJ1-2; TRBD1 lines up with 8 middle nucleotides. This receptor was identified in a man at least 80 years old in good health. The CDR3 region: CASSSGGLGYTF. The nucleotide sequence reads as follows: TGTGCCAGCAGTTCAGGGGGCCTTGGCTACACCTTC.